This T cell receptor (beta chain) was profiled in a study of T cells and copy number aberrations in small-cell lung cancer. Repertoires were generated with immunoSEQ multiplex PCR, while TCRdb's copy carries only in-frame clones and drops some. The table includes approximately 1,500 clones, over 80% detected once. The study, taken as a whole, reports: All specimens were formalin-fixed paraffin-embedded tissue, prone to sequencing artifacts.

A remark on this clone: As yet, its antigen is unknown.

Material: normal tissue next to the tumor. The TCR originated in a man aged 55 to 70 with small cell lung cancer.

CDR3 loop: CASSTGQTSTDTQYF. For the CDR3, the DNA is TGTGCCAGCAGCACCGGACAGACTAGCACAGATACGCAGTATTTT. This sequence joins TRBV7-6 and TRBJ2-3; weak D call: TRBD1 (6 bases). Trimming took 5 bases from V and 0 from J, leaving 12 bases between them. Germline V gene lookup returns CDR1 SGHVS and CDR2 FNYEAQ. The CDR3 spans 15 residues.